The rows below give T cell receptor beta chains drawn from one sample of a study of naive and memory T cell subsets. TCRdb called the 5' RACE reads again in MiXCR, with one record for every CDR3 protein. The data contain more than 50,000 distinct CDR3 sequences, more than 6% of them singletons. These TCRs come from a female donor in good health. The CDR3 runs from the conserved cysteine through the conserved F or W. A D gene is named only where the DNA matches it firmly. Clone sizes are given selectively: once, few, many, or a class where the clone is expanded.

TRBV12-3/TRBV12-4	TRBJ2-5	TRBD2	-	15	TGTGCCAGCAGATCGAGCGGGAGTGGGCAAGAGACCCAGTACTTC	CASRSSGSGQETQYF
TRBV11-3	TRBJ1-3	-	-	14	TGTGCCAGCAGCGGCGGGAGCTCTGGAAACACCATATATTTT	CASSGGSSGNTIYF
TRBV5-1	TRBJ2-1	TRBD2	few	15	TGCGCCAGCAGCATGGGACTAGCGGAAAACAATGAGCAGTTCTTC	CASSMGLAENNEQFF
TRBV27	TRBJ2-1	TRBD1	-	15	TGTGCCACCCAAGCATTGGGGACAGGGAGGCATGAGCAGTTCTTC	CATQALGTGRHEQFF
TRBV19	TRBJ1-5	-	few	13	TGTGCCAGTAGCCCCATGGGTGATCAGCCCCAGCATTTT	CASSPMGDQPQHF
TRBV21-1	TRBJ1-2	-	many	14	TGTGCCAGCAGCAAAGGTCATAGGGATCGTGGCTACACCTTC	CASSKGHRDRGYTF
TRBV12-3/TRBV12-4	TRBJ1-4	-	many	17	TGTGCCAGCAGCCCCTCCACAGGAATTGCAACTAATGAAAAACTGTTTTTT	CASSPSTGIATNEKLFF
TRBV6-1	TRBJ1-5	TRBD1	few	15	TGTGTCAGCAGTGAGGGGACAGGTCAAAATCAGCCCCAGCATTTT	CVSSEGTGQNQPQHF
TRBV3-1	TRBJ1-1	-	many	14	TGTGCCAGCAGCCAATATGACACCAACACTGAAGCTTTCTTT	CASSQYDTNTEAFF
TRBV27	TRBJ1-5	TRBD1	many	15	TGTGCCAGCAGGGGACAGGGACGGGGAAATCAGCCCCAGCATTTT	CASRGQGRGNQPQHF
TRBV7-9	TRBJ1-1	-	many	11	TGTGCCAGCAGCTTTGTAGGTGAAGCTTTCTTT	CASSFVGEAFF
TRBV27	TRBJ2-1	TRBD2	few	17	TGTGCCAGCAGTTGGGATGCCCCTAGCGGCACCTACAATGAGCAGTTCTTC	CASSWDAPSGTYNEQFF
TRBV30	TRBJ1-2	-	-	13	TGTGCCAGGAGTGATTTGGGGAACTATGGCTACACCTTC	CARSDLGNYGYTF
TRBV6-1	TRBJ2-6	-	few	11	TGTGCCAGCAGTGAAGGCGGGGACCTGACTTTC	CASSEGGDLTF
TRBV14	TRBJ1-2	-	many	15	TGTGCCAGCAGCCAAGATAACTTACCCACCTATGGCTACACCTTC	CASSQDNLPTYGYTF
TRBV19	TRBJ2-7	TRBD2	few	14	TGTGCCAGTAGTATCGGGGGGGGAATCTACGAGCAGTACTTC	CASSIGGGIYEQYF
TRBV25-1	TRBJ2-5	-	-	14	TGTGCCAGCAGTGAAGGGGCAGGACAAGAGACCCAGTACTTC	CASSEGAGQETQYF
TRBV6-5	TRBJ2-1	TRBD2	-	19	TGTGCCAGCAGTTACTCTATCCTAGCGGGGCCCACCGCTAACAATGAGCAGTTCTTC	CASSYSILAGPTANNEQFF
TRBV12-5	TRBJ2-1	TRBD1	many	15	TGTGCTAGTGGTTGGGGACAGGGGGCCTACAATGAGCAGTTCTTC	CASGWGQGAYNEQFF
TRBV2	TRBJ2-7	TRBD1	-	13	TGTGCCGGACAGGGGGTTTCGGACTACGAGCAGTACTTC	CAGQGVSDYEQYF
TRBV18	TRBJ2-5	TRBD2	many	16	TGTGCCAGCACACCCCGCGCGGGGGGGTACCAAGAGACCCAGTACTTC	CASTPRAGGYQETQYF
TRBV7-9	TRBJ2-1	-	-	14	TGTGCCAGCAGCAGTGCCTTCTCCTACAATGAGCAGTTCTTC	CASSSAFSYNEQFF
TRBV5-4	TRBJ2-2	TRBD1	-	15	TGTGCCAGCAGCTTCCGGGACAGGGGGTCCGGGGAGCTGTTTTTT	CASSFRDRGSGELFF
TRBV20-1	TRBJ1-5	-	many	15	TGCAGTGCTAGAGATCGGCAGGCGATCAATCAGCCCCAGCATTTT	CSARDRQAINQPQHF
TRBV27	TRBJ2-7	-	-	14	TGTGCCAGCAGTTTGGACAGAAAGACCTACGAGCAGTACTTC	CASSLDRKTYEQYF
TRBV29-1	TRBJ2-3	TRBD2	many	13	TGCAGCGTTGAGGCTAGCGGAGGAGATACGCAGTATTTT	CSVEASGGDTQYF
TRBV5-1	TRBJ2-1	-	many	12	TGCGCCAGCAGCTCGGTTTGGGGGTACGAGTTCTTC	CASSSVWGYEFF
TRBV20-1	TRBJ2-1	TRBD2	many	17	TGCAGTGCCATTTCCGGGACTAGCGGGAAATCCTACAATGAGCAGTTCTTC	CSAISGTSGKSYNEQFF
TRBV7-8	TRBJ2-7	TRBD1	few	16	TGTGCCAGCAGCTTAAAACCGGGGGGACAGGGGGCTTTTCAGTACTTC	CASSLKPGGQGAFQYF
TRBV28	TRBJ2-7	-	-	17	TGTGCCAGCAGTTTAATGCCAAGGTTGTGGACAGCGTACGAGCAGTACTTC	CASSLMPRLWTAYEQYF
TRBV7-2	TRBJ2-3	TRBD1	-	13	TGTGCCAGCAGCAACCGGGACAGAGATACGCAGTATTTT	CASSNRDRDTQYF
TRBV6-4	TRBJ2-1	TRBD2	-	17	TGTGCCAGCAGTGACTCCGGGACTAGCGGGGGGGGTAATGAGCAGTTCTTC	CASSDSGTSGGGNEQFF
TRBV7-6	TRBJ2-3	-	-	17	TGTGCCAGCAGCATCCCGGCGGGAAAGGTTGGGACAGATACGCAGTATTTT	CASSIPAGKVGTDTQYF
TRBV12-5	TRBJ2-3	TRBD2	-	18	TGTGCTAGTGGCCTTAGTAGGGCTAGCGGGGGGTACACAGATACGCAGTATTTT	CASGLSRASGGYTDTQYF
TRBV19	TRBJ2-1	-	-	13	TGTGCCAGTGCCCTAGCAAGCTACAATGAGCAGTTCTTC	CASALASYNEQFF
TRBV7-9	TRBJ2-5	-	-	15	TGTGCCAGCAGCCGTACCGACAGATACGACGAGACCCAGTACTTC	CASSRTDRYDETQYF
TRBV6-5	TRBJ2-5	-	few	17	TGTGCCAGCAGTTACGGACGCCGGCCTAGCAACAGAGAGACCCAGTACTTC	CASSYGRRPSNRETQYF
TRBV3-1	TRBJ1-2	-	many	12	TGTGCCAGCAGCCAAGCAGACAGTTACTACACCTTC	CASSQADSYYTF
TRBV12-3/TRBV12-4	TRBJ1-5	TRBD1	many	14	TGTGCCAGCACCATGACAGGGGGCTGGCAGCCCCAGCATTTT	CASTMTGGWQPQHF
TRBV10-3	TRBJ1-2	TRBD1	few	18	TGTGCCATCAGTGATTCTGCGGGAACTCGGGACAGCTACTATGGCTACACCTTC	CAISDSAGTRDSYYGYTF
TRBV11-1	TRBJ2-3	TRBD1	few	15	TGTGCCAGCAGCACCCAGGGGGCTGGCACAGATACGCAGTATTTT	CASSTQGAGTDTQYF
TRBV19	TRBJ2-3	-	-	14	TGTGCCAGTAGTATCCCGGGAGTGGTAGATACGCAGTATTTT	CASSIPGVVDTQYF
TRBV11-2	TRBJ2-7	-	-	11	TGTGCCAGCAGATTAACGTCCGAGCAGTACTTC	CASRLTSEQYF
TRBV20-1	TRBJ2-2	TRBD1	many	16	TGCAGTGCTAGATCCCTGGGACAGGGGTTAACCGGGGAGCTGTTTTTT	CSARSLGQGLTGELFF
TRBV12-3/TRBV12-4	TRBJ1-1	-	many	13	TGTGCCAGCAGTTTAAAACTGGGCACTGAAGCTTTCTTT	CASSLKLGTEAFF
TRBV12-3/TRBV12-4	TRBJ2-1	TRBD1	-	15	TGTGCCAGCAAAGACAGGGGGCCGGTGTACAATGAGCAGTTCTTC	CASKDRGPVYNEQFF
TRBV6-2/TRBV6-3	TRBJ1-4	-	few	15	TGTGCCAGCAGGTTACAGGGAGGGAGTAATGAAAAACTGTTTTTT	CASRLQGGSNEKLFF